This T cell receptor beta chain came from a study of blood T cell repertoires in COVID-19. Study in general: T cells, B-cell-depleted T cells, or PBMCs provided the cDNA or gDNA that served as material.

The CDR3 is 17 residues long. V lost 1 base, J lost 5 bases, and 9 bases stayed unmatched. Germline V CDR1 and CDR2: SGHTA, FQGNSA. TCRdb's copy holds only in-frame clones and misses some; the assay was immunoSEQ multiplex PCR. The table records hundreds of thousands of clones, roughly 84% of them present only once. Material: PBMCs or T cells enriched from blood (not recorded which). This TCR derives from a woman aged 18 to 35 who had been exposed to COVID-19. This chain joins TRBV7-2 and TRBJ2-1, with 9 bases identical to TRBD1. CDR3 region: CASSLDLTGGLNNEQFF. In nucleotides, the CDR3 is TGTGCCAGCAGCTTAGACCTTACAGGGGGCCTCAACAATGAGCAGTTCTTC.